Below are 24 T cell receptor beta chains sequenced from a single sample in a study of early T cells in non-severe SARS-CoV-2 infection. MiXCR, run by TCRdb on the 5' RACE reads, gives a single entry per CDR3 protein. The data show around 57,000 distinct CDR3 sequences, 7% to 9% seen once. Sequenced input: whole blood. The receptors derive from an adult who was a healthcare worker with PCR-confirmed SARS-CoV-2 infection or an uninfected control (not recorded which).

This chain connects TRBV6-5 to TRBJ2-5; no clear D. Germline CDR1 and CDR2: MNHEY and SVGAGI. This CDR3 region has 14 residues. With 0 bases removed from V and 2 bases from J, the gap between germline ends came to 7 bases. The DNA for the CDR3 is TGTGCCAGCAGTTACTCTGGCAGACAAGAGACCCAGTACTTC. Its protein product is CASSYSGRQETQYF.

The J gene is TRBJ2-5, the V gene TRBV5-6; unclear D gene. CDR3 length: 16 amino acids. CDR1 is SGHDT and CDR2 is YYEEEE in the germline V gene. The V gene lost 0 bases and the J gene lost 1 base, with 13 bases spanning the gap. The CDR3 nucleotides are TGTGCCAGCAGCTTGGTCCCCCAGGCCCCCCAAGAGACCCAGTACTTC. This encodes CASSLVPQAPQETQYF.

This clonotype was seen only a few times. The rearrangement joins TRBV7-3 to TRBJ1-6; no firm D call. The CDR3 length is 15 residues. V dropped 1 base and J dropped 5 bases, with 9 bases sitting between them. Per germline, CDR1 SGHTA and CDR2 FQGTGA. The DNA for the CDR3 is TGTGCCAGCAGCTTAATTGCCAGTGATAATTCACCCCTCCACTTT. This codes for CASSLIASDNSPLHF.

The V and J genes are TRBV10-3 and TRBJ2-5; weak D call: TRBD1 (6 bases). CDR1 and CDR2 (germline): ENHRY, SYGVKD. CDR3 length: 15 amino acids. The V end was cut by 3 bases, the J end by 4 bases, with 15 bases between. The CDR3: CAISELGTLAETQYF. The DNA of the CDR3 is TGTGCCATCAGTGAATTGGGGACACTGGCAGAGACCCAGTACTTC.

This clonotype was found many times. The rearrangement uses TRBV7-3 and TRBJ1-1; D is uncertain. Germline V gene sequence: CDR1 SGHTA, CDR2 FQGTGA. The V and J ends lost 5 bases and 0 bases respectively, with 16 bases between them. The length of the CDR3 is 16 residues. The CDR3 protein is CASSPGGHLMNTEAFF. DNA of the CDR3: TGTGCCAGCAGCCCGGGAGGGCATTTAATGAACACTGAAGCTTTCTTT.

The chain employs TRBV4-1 and TRBJ2-2; TRBD1 matches at 12 bases. Germline lookup yields CDR1 MGHRA and CDR2 YSYEKL. The CDR3 is made up of 16 amino acids. The trim removed 5 bases at V and 6 bases at J, leaving 7 bases unmatched. CDR3 protein: CASSLPGTGGSGELFF. Here the CDR3 DNA reads TGCGCCAGCAGCTTACCCGGGACAGGGGGCTCCGGGGAGCTGTTTTTT.

The chain carries TRBV29-1 and TRBJ1-2, with a possible D match to TRBD1 (6 bases). The CDR3 consists of 15 residues. Germline CDR1 and CDR2: SQVTM and ANQGSEA. The V end lost 1 base, the J end lost 5 bases, and 17 bases lay between the germline ends. The CDR3 DNA reads TGCAGCGTTGAAGGGGCTCCCGGACAGAGATATGGCTACACCTTC. Translation: CSVEGAPGQRYGYTF.

This clonotype was observed many times. In nucleotides, the CDR3 is TGCGCCAGCAGCTCACTCTGGACTAGCGGGGGGGCAGAGACCCAGTACTTC. The encoded protein is CASSSLWTSGGAETQYF. The rearrangement links TRBV5-1 to TRBJ2-5; TRBD2 agrees at 15 bases. The length of the CDR3 is 17 residues. Germline CDR1 SGHRS, CDR2 YFSETQ. Trimming cost V 3 bases and J 4 bases; bases outside gene matches: 7.

At least ten counts were recorded for this clonotype. The chain employs TRBV29-1 and TRBJ1-1; 10 bases are a match to TRBD1. V was clipped by 6 bases and J by 1 base; unmatched bases: 8. The CDR3 spans 15 residues. CDR1 SQVTM and CDR2 ANQGSEA come from the germline V gene. In DNA form, the CDR3 reads TGCAGCGTCGCGAGACAGGGGGCGAGGAACACTGAAGCTTTCTTT. This encodes CSVARQGARNTEAFF.

This clonotype was counted a few times. This chain uses TRBV2 with TRBJ2-7, with TRBD1 identical over 9 bases. The CDR3 totals 13 residues. In germline, CDR1 is SNHLY, CDR2 FYNNEI. The J segment lost 2 bases and the V segment lost 10 bases, leaving 6 bases of the junction unmatched. The chain's CDR3 is CAKRQGGAYEQYF. The CDR3 nucleotides read TGTGCCAAGAGACAGGGGGGAGCCTACGAGCAGTACTTC. Using reference TRBV2 and TRBJ2-7 for the parts outside the CDR3, the full variable domain is EPEVTQTPSHQVTQMGQEVILRCVPISNHLYFYWYRQILGQKVEFLVSFYNNEISEKSEIFDDQFSVERPDGSNFTLKIRSTKLEDSAMYFCAKRQGGAYEQYFGPGTRLTVT.

This clonotype was recorded a few times. The rearrangement joins TRBV18 to TRBJ1-4; perhaps TRBD1 as D (6 bases). CDR3 size: 15 residues. Germline CDR1 and CDR2: KGHSH and LQKENI. The V end was cut by 4 bases, the J end by 0 bases, with 9 bases between. CDR3 DNA: TGTGCCAGCTCACGGCGACAGGCAACTAATGAAAAACTGTTTTTT. It translates to CASSRRQATNEKLFF.

This clonotype was picked up many times. The genes are TRBV15 and TRBJ2-3, with 12 bases fitting TRBD2. The CDR3 contains 18 residues. V lost 0 bases to trimming and J lost 3 bases; unmatched junction nucleotides: 7. Germline V CDR1 and CDR2: LNHNV, YYDKDF (reference sequence). The CDR3 spells CATSRERRLAGVTDTQYF. CDR3 in DNA: TGTGCCACCAGCAGAGAGAGGAGACTAGCGGGAGTAACAGATACGCAGTATTTT.

This clonotype was seen many times. The chain uses TRBV4-3 and TRBJ2-4, with 11 bases that match TRBD1. This CDR3 spans 15 amino acids. CDR1 LGHNA and CDR2 YSLEER come from the germline V gene. J lost 6 bases, V lost 1 base, and 2 bases had no gene match. The CDR3 protein is CASSQAGTGGNIQYF. The CDR3 DNA sequence: TGCGCCAGCAGCCAAGCCGGGACAGGGGGAAACATTCAGTACTTC.

V is TRBV7-6 and J is TRBJ1-5; 9 bases fit TRBD1. With 5 bases clipped from V and 7 bases from J, the junction kept 3 bases outside the gene matches. Germline V gene sequence: CDR1 SGHVS, CDR2 FNYEAQ. This CDR3 region has 13 residues. The CDR3: CASSPDRGQPQHF. In DNA form, the CDR3 reads TGTGCCAGCAGCCCGGACAGGGGCCAGCCCCAGCATTTT.

The V and J genes are TRBV7-2 and TRBJ1-2; no firm D call. The CDR3 is 16 amino acids. Trimming shortened V by 4 bases and J by 2 bases, and 17 bases separated the two germline ends. CDR1 and CDR2 (germline): SGHTA, FQGNSA. The CDR3 sequence is CASSSPELPGNYGYTF. In DNA, the CDR3 is TGTGCCAGCAGCTCGCCGGAATTACCCGGGAACTATGGCTACACCTTC.

This clonotype was seen repeatedly, ten times or more. The chain has TRBV29-1 and TRBJ1-1; tentatively, D is TRBD1 (6 bases). The germline gives CDR1 SQVTM, CDR2 ANQGSEA. The CDR3 is 14 amino acids. The germline V and J ends were trimmed by 3 bases and 0 bases, with 11 bases remaining between them. The CDR3 nucleotides read TGCAGCGTTGAGGGGGCCTGGGTGAACACTGAAGCTTTCTTT. It yields the protein CSVEGAWVNTEAFF.

This clonotype showed up many times. The chain recombines TRBV6-1 with TRBJ1-1; 7 nucleotides match TRBD1. CDR1 is MNHNS and CDR2 is SASEGT in the germline V gene. The length of the CDR3 is 14 residues. V was clipped by 6 bases and J by 0 bases; unmatched bases: 4. The CDR3 bases are TGTGCCAGCAGGGTGACAGGGCTGAACACTGAAGCTTTCTTT. It is translated as CASRVTGLNTEAFF.

V is TRBV3-1 and J is TRBJ1-1; no firm D call. Trimming took off 6 bases at V and 4 bases at J, with 9 bases between the two ends. The CDR3 length is 12 residues. The germline CDR1 and CDR2 sequences are LGHDT and YNNKEL (reference sequence). CDR3 sequence (DNA): TGTGCCAGCAGTTCGGGTGGCACTGAAGCTTTCTTT. Its translation: CASSSGGTEAFF.

This clonotype was detected many times. The chain joins TRBV10-3 to TRBJ1-3; no reliable D call. The CDR3 extends over 12 amino acids. Germline loops: CDR1 ENHRY, CDR2 SYGVKD. V dropped 5 bases and J dropped 3 bases, with 5 bases sitting between them. In DNA, the CDR3 is TGTGCCATCAGTCGTGATGGAAACACCATATATTTT. This codes for CAISRDGNTIYF.

This clonotype was picked up many times. The chain carries TRBV10-3 and TRBJ2-5; 12 nucleotides match TRBD2. The junction had 10 bases not matched to a gene; V was cut back by 9 bases and J by 2 bases. Per germline, CDR1 ENHRY and CDR2 SYGVKD. There are 16 residues in the CDR3. The CDR3 sequence is CAIGDRLAGVQETQYF. Here the CDR3 DNA reads TGTGCCATTGGAGATAGACTAGCGGGGGTACAAGAGACCCAGTACTTC.

This clonotype was seen at least ten times. A much larger clone lies a single base off, so this may be a read error. This sequence joins TRBV27 and TRBJ2-3, with D possibly matching TRBD2 (5 bases). The CDR3 extends over 12 amino acids. V was shortened by 6 bases and J by 1 base, with 5 bases between the two germline ends. Germline V gene lookup returns CDR1 MNHEY and CDR2 SMNVEV (reference sequence). The CDR3 coding sequence is TGTGCCAGCAGCGGGGGCACAGATACGCAGTATTTT. Translation gives CASSGGTDTQYF.

This clonotype has only a few counts. The chain joins TRBV20-1 to TRBJ2-3; D uncertain. CDR3 size: 15 residues. Trimming stripped 5 bases from V and 3 bases from J, with 18 bases between. Germline V gives CDR1 DFQATT, CDR2 SNEGSKA (reference sequence). Here the CDR3 reads CSAANRATSTDTQYF. CDR3 coding DNA: TGCAGTGCTGCGAACCGGGCTACTTCGACAGATACGCAGTATTTT.

The chain recombines TRBV4-2 with TRBJ2-7; D is unresolved. The CDR3 has 14 amino acids. Trimming removed 3 bases at V and 1 base at J, with 10 bases between. Looked up from germline, CDR1 is LGHNA and CDR2 is YNFKEQ. The CDR3 spells CASSHQKGSYEQYF. For the CDR3, the DNA is TGTGCCAGCAGCCATCAAAAGGGATCCTACGAGCAGTACTTC.

V and J are TRBV3-1 and TRBJ2-7; 7 nucleotides agree with TRBD1. Germline-derived CDR1 and CDR2 are LGHDT and YNNKEL (reference sequence). V gave up 3 bases and J gave up 0 bases; unmatched junction bases: 2. The CDR3 loop spans 14 amino acids. CDR3 bases: TGTGCCAGCAGCCATCGGGACAGCTCCTACGAGCAGTACTTC. Encoded protein: CASSHRDSSYEQYF.